Following are 14 T cell receptor beta chains from one sample sequenced in a study of blood T cell repertoires in COVID-19. Assay used: immunoSEQ multiplex PCR; TCRdb lists only in-frame clones, some missing. The data hold around 150,000 clones, with around 73% observed a single time. Source material: peripheral blood. The receptor set was obtained from a man in his fifties or sixties who had recovered from COVID-19.

This rearrangement joins TRBV3-1 (or the pseudogene TRBV3-2) to TRBJ2-1, with 7 bases lining up with TRBD2. CDR3 length: 14 residues. Germline loops: CDR1 LGHDT, CDR2 YNNKEL (reference sequence). V lost 4 bases and J lost 9; bases outside the gene matches: 9. The CDR3 spells CASSPRGEYGEQFF. The CDR3 bases are TGTGCCAGCAGCCCCCGGGGGGAGTATGGTGAGCAGTTCTTC.

In its sample, this clone was seen a few times. The rearrangement uses TRBV6-5 and TRBJ1-2; the D gene is possibly TRBD1 (6 bases). V lost 6 bases and J 0 bases, leaving 14 bases between the germline ends. The CDR3 has 15 residues. Looked up from germline, CDR1 is MNHEY and CDR2 is SVGAGI. The CDR3 here is CASRGAAQANYGYTF. The CDR3, as DNA: TGTGCCAGCAGGGGGGCGGCGCAAGCTAACTATGGCTACACCTTC.

The CDR3, as DNA: TGTGCCAGCAGCCAAGGGCTTAATTCACCCCTCCACTTT. The encoded protein is CASSQGLNSPLHF. The J gene is TRBJ1-6, the V gene TRBV14; D is undetermined. Per germline, CDR1 SGHDN and CDR2 FVKESK. V shed 1 base and J shed 6 bases, with 4 bases lying between them. This CDR3 spans 13 amino acids.

The J gene is TRBJ2-5, the V gene TRBV28; TRBD2 is a possible D gene (6 bases). Germline V gives CDR1 MDHEN, CDR2 SYDVKM. This CDR3 region has 13 residues. Between the trimmed V and J ends, which lost 2 bases and 3 bases, there was a span of 7 bases. The CDR3, as DNA: TGTGCCAGCAGTTTAGGAGGGGAAGAGACCCAGTACTTC. Amino acid sequence: CASSLGGEETQYF.

This clone has a single count. The chain links TRBV5-6 to TRBJ2-7; no firm D call. The CDR3 covers 11 residues. Germline V gene data show CDR1 as SGHDT and CDR2 as YYEEEE. V lost 4 bases and J lost 2, with 4 bases in between. Here the CDR3 reads CASSGPYEQYF. For the CDR3, the DNA is TGTGCCAGCAGCGGCCCCTACGAGCAGTACTTC. The full variable domain, rest sourced from reference TRBV5-6 and TRBJ2-7, is DAGVTQSPTHLIKTRGQQVTLRCSPKSGHDTVSWYQQALGQGPQFIFQYYEEEERQRGNFPDRFSGHQFPNYSSELNVNALLLGDSALYLCASSGPYEQYFGPGTRLTVT.

The chain employs TRBV7-9 and TRBJ1-1; TRBD1 agrees at 9 bases. Per germline, CDR1 SEHNR and CDR2 FQNEAQ (reference sequence). Germline trimming cut 5 bases from V and 5 bases from J; bases unmatched to any gene: 9. The CDR3 has 15 residues. The DNA of the CDR3 is TGTGCCAGCAGCGCAACCGGGACAGGGTATACTGAAGCTTTCTTT. This codes for CASSATGTGYTEAFF.

CDR3 bases: TGTGCCAGCAGTTTAATAGGCAATCAGCCCCAGCATTTT. The encoded protein is CASSLIGNQPQHF. The chain recombines TRBV28 with TRBJ1-5, with D unresolved. There are 13 residues in the CDR3. Germline V gene sequence: CDR1 MDHEN, CDR2 SYDVKM. V was pared by 2 bases and J by 2 bases, with 4 bases between.

The rearrangement uses TRBV9 and TRBJ2-3, with 8 bases that match TRBD1. There are 13 residues in the CDR3. After removal of 3 bases from V and 7 bases from J, the junction contained 4 bases not matched to a gene. Germline assignment: CDR1 SGDLS and CDR2 YYNGEE. The CDR3 here is CASSARQGNTQYF. DNA for the CDR3: TGTGCCAGCAGCGCCAGACAGGGGAATACGCAGTATTTT. The variable domain in full, with the rest retrieved from reference TRBV9 and TRBJ2-3, is DSGVTQTPKHLITATGQRVTLRCSPRSGDLSVYWYQQSLDQGLQFLIQYYNGEERAKGNILERFSAQQFPDLHSELNLSSLELGDSALYFCASSARQGNTQYFGPGTRLTVL.

The chain joins TRBV4-1 to TRBJ1-1, with D perhaps TRBD1 (5 bases). CDR1 MGHRA and CDR2 YSYEKL come from the germline V gene. CDR3 length equals 15 residues. The V gene lost 4 bases and the J gene lost 5 bases, with 17 bases spanning the gap. This CDR3 reads CASSLGPGSLTEAFF. DNA for the CDR3: TGCGCCAGCAGCCTGGGCCCAGGGTCCTTGACTGAAGCTTTCTTT.

The V and J genes are TRBV3-1 (or the pseudogene TRBV3-2) and TRBJ2-5; 10 nucleotides match TRBD2. Germline trimming cut 2 bases from V and 5 bases from J; bases unmatched to any gene: 11. The CDR3 is made up of 17 amino acids. Germline V gene sequence: CDR1 LGHDT, CDR2 YNNKEL (reference sequence). The CDR3 loop is CASSQSGGAGIQETQYF. The CDR3 DNA follows: TGTGCCAGCAGCCAAAGCGGGGGGGCTGGTATCCAGGAGACCCAGTACTTC.

This clone was recorded once. The chain is built from TRBV7-8 and TRBJ2-2; D gene unclear. V gave up 1 base and J gave up 6 bases, with 9 bases separating them. The V gene's germline CDR1 is SGHVS and CDR2 FQNEAQ. CDR3 length: 14 amino acids. The CDR3 sequence is CASSLVVAAGELFF. In nucleotides, the CDR3 is TGTGCCAGCAGCTTAGTGGTGGCGGCCGGGGAGCTGTTTTTT. Drawing the rest from reference TRBV7-8 and TRBJ2-2, the complete variable domain is GAGVSQSPRYKVAKRGQDVALRCDPISGHVSLFWYQQALGQGPEFLTYFQNEAQLDKSGLPSDRFFAERPEGSVSTLKIQRTQQEDSAVYLCASSLVVAAGELFFGEGSRLTVL.

This clone has only a few counts. The rearrangement joins TRBV28 to TRBJ1-1, with D hard to call. This CDR3 is built from 13 residues. The V gene's germline CDR1 is MDHEN and CDR2 SYDVKM. V lost 3 bases and J 1 base, leaving 6 bases between the germline ends. The CDR3 spells CASSFPGNTEAFF. For the CDR3, the DNA is TGTGCCAGCAGTTTTCCCGGGAACACTGAAGCTTTCTTT.

The chain carries TRBV6-6 and TRBJ1-5; no clear D. The CDR3 covers 14 residues. Germline CDR1 is MNHNY and CDR2 is SVGAGI (reference sequence). V lost 6 bases, J lost 3 bases, and 12 bases lay in between. CDR3 in DNA: TGTGCCAGCAGGGTTGAGTCTTACAATCAGCCCCAGCATTTT. Protein product: CASRVESYNQPQHF.

The chain is built from TRBV6-6 and TRBJ1-5; 9 bases agree with TRBD1. Trimming took 5 bases from V and 2 from J; bases not matched to a gene: 19. This CDR3 is built from 20 residues. The germline CDR1 and CDR2 sequences are MNHNY and SVGAGI (reference sequence). The CDR3 DNA sequence: TGTGCCAGCAGTCCCCTTGCTTTCGGGACAGGGAATCTGGGCAATCAGCCCCAGCATTTT. Translation: CASSPLAFGTGNLGNQPQHF.